These 14 T cell receptor beta chains came from one sample sequenced in a study of control samples from healthy donors and cancer patients. Profiled with immunoSEQ multiplex PCR; TCRdb holds only in-frame clones, not every one. The sample holds approximately 150,000 clones, about nine tenths seen once. Sequencing was carried out using blood. The source of these receptors is a man younger than 45 in good health.

V and J are TRBV4-3 and TRBJ1-5; D might be TRBD1 (5 bases). Germline assignment: CDR1 LGHNA and CDR2 YSLEER. The CDR3 has 12 residues. The V end lost 0 bases, the J end lost 11 bases, and 8 bases lay between the germline ends. Here the CDR3 DNA reads TGCGCCAGCAGCCAAGATCGGGGGGCCCAGCATTTT. This codes for CASSQDRGAQHF.

V gene TRBV5-1 combines with J gene TRBJ2-2; D call uncertain. This CDR3 contains 13 residues. V was clipped by 2 bases and J by 5 bases, with 7 bases between them. Germline CDR1 SGHRS, CDR2 YFSETQ. In nucleotides, the CDR3 is TGCGCCAGCAGCTTTGTGGGAACCGGGGAGCTGTTTTTT. Its translation: CASSFVGTGELFF.

The chain links TRBV3-1 (or the pseudogene TRBV3-2) to TRBJ2-7, with TRBD1 matching 11 bases. This CDR3 is built from 16 residues. V was clipped by 1 base and J by 4 bases; unmatched bases: 6. The germline V gene has CDR1 LGHDT and CDR2 YNNKEL (reference sequence). The CDR3 coding sequence is TGTGCCAGCAGCCAAGGGGACAGGGGGACGGCGTACGAGCAGTACTTC. Its translation: CASSQGDRGTAYEQYF.

The rearrangement joins TRBV27 to TRBJ2-7; 8 bases align to TRBD1. Trimming cost V 3 bases and J 3 bases; bases outside gene matches: 1. CDR1 MNHEY and CDR2 SMNVEV come from the germline V gene (reference sequence). The CDR3 is made up of 13 amino acids. The CDR3 spells CASSFGTGYEQYF. In DNA, the CDR3 is TGTGCCAGCAGTTTTGGGACAGGCTACGAGCAGTACTTC.

The chain has TRBV6-1 and TRBJ2-7, with D possibly TRBD1 on 5 matching bases. This CDR3 is built from 14 residues. CDR1 MNHNS and CDR2 SASEGT come from the germline V gene. The ends were cut back, 3 bases at V and 0 bases at J, with 9 bases in the middle. This CDR3 is CASSDTGRSYEQYF. The CDR3 nucleotides are TGTGCCAGCAGTGATACAGGTCGCTCCTACGAGCAGTACTTC.

About this clone itself: The junction departs from the called germline gene at one end, perhaps through a read error. The gene calls are TRBV6-5 and TRBJ1-5; no clear D. The CDR3 is made up of 14 amino acids. In germline, CDR1 is MNHEY, CDR2 SVGAGI. The CDR3 DNA sequence: TGTGCCAGCAGTGACTCTTATAGCAATCAGCCCCAGCATTTT. Residues: CASSDSYSNQPQHF.

V gene TRBV5-4 combines with J gene TRBJ1-2; the match to TRBD1 covers 7 bases. The CDR3 has 15 residues. Germline values: CDR1 SGHNT, CDR2 YYREEE (reference sequence). Trimming took 0 bases from V and 7 from J; bases not matched to a gene: 9. The CDR3 nucleotides are TGTGCCAGCAGCTTGGGGAAGGGGGCGGTGTTTGGCTACACCTTC. Translation gives CASSLGKGAVFGYTF.

V is TRBV6-2 or TRBV6-3 and J is TRBJ1-1; a possible D gene is TRBD1 (6 bases). Trimming removed 6 bases at V and 1 base at J, with 12 bases between. Germline lookup yields CDR1 MNHEY and CDR2 SVGEGT. This CDR3 is built from 14 residues. The DNA for the CDR3 is TGTGCCAGCAGCCGGGACAAACGGAACACTGAAGCTTTCTTT. Translated, it gives CASSRDKRNTEAFF.

The CDR3 DNA reads TGTGCCAGCTCCCGGCTCAGCAGGGATTCGTACACCGGGGAGCTGTTTTTT. It specifies CASSRLSRDSYTGELFF. The chain combines TRBV18 with TRBJ2-2; possible D gene TRBD1, 5 bases. Germline CDR1 and CDR2: KGHSH and LQKENI. V lost 6 bases and J lost 3, with 20 bases in between. The CDR3 length is 17 residues.

The chain carries TRBV7-2 and TRBJ2-7, with 9 bases aligning to TRBD2. Germline lookup yields CDR1 SGHTA and CDR2 FQGNSA. Trimming cost V 1 base and J 6 bases; bases outside gene matches: 10. The CDR3 is 16 residues long. CDR3 amino acids: CASSLGQRGVSGEQYF. In DNA, the CDR3 is TGTGCCAGCAGCTTAGGCCAGCGGGGGGTGTCGGGCGAGCAGTACTTC.

The genes are TRBV11-3 and TRBJ2-6, with D maybe TRBD2 (6 bases). CDR3 length equals 15 residues. From germline, CDR1 is SGHNT and CDR2 YENEEA. Trimming removed 3 bases at V and 1 base at J, with 7 bases between. The CDR3 sequence: CASSLEGSGANVLTF. The CDR3 DNA reads TGTGCCAGCAGCTTGGAGGGGTCTGGGGCCAACGTCCTGACTTTC. Filled out from reference TRBV11-3 and TRBJ2-6, the complete variable domain reads EAGVVQSPRYKIIEKKQPVAFWCNPISGHNTLYWYLQNLGQGPELLIRYENEEAVDDSQLPKDRFSAERLKGVDSTLKIQPAELGDSAVYLCASSLEGSGANVLTFGAGSRLTVL.

The J gene is TRBJ1-3, the V gene TRBV21-1; TRBD1, the D gene given by the table, was not confirmed from the DNA. TRBV21-1 is classified as a pseudogene. The CDR3 consists of 15 residues. The CDR3 reads CASSSRDRGLHTIYF. The CDR3 DNA reads as TGTGCCAGCAGCAGCCGGGACAGGGGGCTACACACCATATATTTT.

The chain uses TRBV9 and TRBJ2-2, with TRBD2 matching over 15 bases. Trimming removed 3 bases from V and 0 bases from J; junction bases left unmatched: 12. The CDR3 runs 21 residues. Germline V gives CDR1 SGDLS, CDR2 YYNGEE. CDR3 coding DNA: TGTGCCAGCAGCGCCTCTACCCGGACTAGCGGGAGGGCCGCGAACACCGGGGAGCTGTTTTTT. Amino acids: CASSASTRTSGRAANTGELFF.

This sequence joins TRBV18 and TRBJ1-2, with D maybe TRBD1 (6 bases). CDR1 is KGHSH and CDR2 is LQKENI in the germline V gene. The CDR3 runs 13 residues. V was pared by 4 bases and J by 2 bases, with 8 bases between. The CDR3 DNA sequence: TGTGCCAGCTCACAGGACAGAAACTATGGCTACACCTTC. It is translated as CASSQDRNYGYTF.